A single sample is the source of the 2 T cell receptor beta chains below, sequenced in a study of identical twins (dated by TCRdb to 2015 to 2016). The method was 5' RACE. The data were produced on an Illumina HiSeq 2000. TCRdb trimmed public reads at Q25 via fastp, called clones via MiXCR and kept in-frame beta chains. Rows are unified per CDR3 protein, each entry keeping the most common DNA and genes. The sample has around 530,000 distinct CDR3 sequences on record, 15% of them singletons. The top ten hold roughly 0.42% of the sample. These same records also appear under a second study, on yellow fever vaccine responses in identical twins.

The sequenced sample was CD4+ T cells sorted from blood. These receptor sequences come from a woman between 18 and 29 years old in good health.

V is TRBV20-1 and J is TRBJ1-5; 7 nucleotides line up with TRBD1. The trim removed 3 bases at V and 7 bases at J, leaving 12 bases unmatched. The CDR3 length is 15 residues. Germline V gives CDR1 DFQATT, CDR2 SNEGSKA (reference sequence). In DNA, the CDR3 is TGCAGTGCTAGCGCTGGGACAGCTGTCGGACAGCCCCAGCATTTT. This gives the protein CSASAGTAVGQPQHF.

This sequence joins TRBV5-8 and TRBJ2-5; tentatively, D is TRBD1 or TRBD2 (5 bases each). This CDR3 comprises 17 residues. Germline V gene sequence: CDR1 SGHTS, CDR2 YDEGEE. The V and J ends lost 4 bases and 4 bases respectively, with 23 bases between them. The CDR3: CASSPRGGGGGRETQYF. CDR3 nucleotide sequence: TGTGCCAGCAGCCCCCGGGGTGGTGGGGGTGGAAGAGAGACCCAGTACTTC. Based on the CDR3 plus reference TRBV5-8 and TRBJ2-5, the full variable domain is EAGVTQSPTHLIKTRGQQATLRCSPISGHTSVYWYQQALGLGLQFLLWYDEGEERNRGNFPPRFSGRQFPNYSSELNVNALELEDSALYLCASSPRGGGGGRETQYFGPGTRLLVL.